The T cell receptor (beta chain) under discussion was sequenced for a study of control samples from healthy donors and cancer patients. Data came from immunoSEQ multiplex PCR; TCRdb stores just in-frame clones and leaves some out. The sample lists about 120,000 clones, roughly 89% seen once, with around 10% in the top ten. Sequenced sample: blood. This TCR derives from a man younger than 40 in good health.

CDR3 residues: CASSESTVFYEQYF. CDR3 bases: TGTGCCAGCAGTGAATCTACAGTCTTCTACGAGCAGTACTTC. The J gene is TRBJ2-7, the V gene TRBV6-1; no clear D gene. Germline CDR1 MNHNS, CDR2 SASEGT. Trimming left V 2 bases short and J 3 bases short, with 11 bases between. This CDR3 region has 14 residues.